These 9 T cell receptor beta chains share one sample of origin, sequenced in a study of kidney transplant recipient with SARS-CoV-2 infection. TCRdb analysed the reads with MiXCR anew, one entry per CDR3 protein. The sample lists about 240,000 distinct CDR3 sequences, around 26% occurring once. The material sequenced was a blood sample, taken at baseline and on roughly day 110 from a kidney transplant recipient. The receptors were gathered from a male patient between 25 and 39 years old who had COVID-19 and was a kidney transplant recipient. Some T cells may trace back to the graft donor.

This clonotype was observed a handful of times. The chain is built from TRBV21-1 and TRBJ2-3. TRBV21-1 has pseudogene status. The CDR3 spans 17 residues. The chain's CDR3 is CASSLRVATVMQDTQYF. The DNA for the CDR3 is TGTGCCAGCAGCCTTAGGGTAGCTACAGTCATGCAAGATACGCAGTATTTT.

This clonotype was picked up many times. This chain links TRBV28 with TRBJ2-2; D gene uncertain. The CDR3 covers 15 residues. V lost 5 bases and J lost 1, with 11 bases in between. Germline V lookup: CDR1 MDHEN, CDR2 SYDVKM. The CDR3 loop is CASSTNSENTGELFF. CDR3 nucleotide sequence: TGTGCCAGCAGTACAAACAGCGAGAACACCGGGGAGCTGTTTTTT.

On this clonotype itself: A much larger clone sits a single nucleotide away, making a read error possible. The CDR3 loop reads CASSLYSGIREETQYF. CDR3 DNA sequence: TGTGCCAGCTCACTCTACTCCGGGATTCGTGAAGAGACCCAGTACTTC. The chain couples TRBV18 to TRBJ2-5, with a tentative D call TRBD2 (5 bases). Trimming cost V 4 bases and J 3 bases, with 18 bases left between them. The CDR3 loop spans 16 amino acids. Germline lookup yields CDR1 KGHSH and CDR2 LQKENI.

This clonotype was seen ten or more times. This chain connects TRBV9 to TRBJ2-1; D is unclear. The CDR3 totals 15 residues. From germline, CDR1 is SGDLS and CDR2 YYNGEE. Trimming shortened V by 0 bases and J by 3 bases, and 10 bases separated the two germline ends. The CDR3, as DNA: TGTGCCAGCAGCGTAGAAATCAACCTCTACAATGAGCAGTTCTTC. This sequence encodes CASSVEINLYNEQFF.

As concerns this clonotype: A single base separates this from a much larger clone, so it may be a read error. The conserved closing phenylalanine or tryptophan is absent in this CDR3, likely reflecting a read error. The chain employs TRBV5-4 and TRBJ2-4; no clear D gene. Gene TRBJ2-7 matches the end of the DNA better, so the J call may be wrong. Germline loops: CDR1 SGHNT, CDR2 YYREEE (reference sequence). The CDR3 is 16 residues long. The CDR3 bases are TGTGCCAGCAGCTTGGCATCGTGGGGTTCCTCGGACGAGCAGTACTGC. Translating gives CASSLASWGSSDEQYC.

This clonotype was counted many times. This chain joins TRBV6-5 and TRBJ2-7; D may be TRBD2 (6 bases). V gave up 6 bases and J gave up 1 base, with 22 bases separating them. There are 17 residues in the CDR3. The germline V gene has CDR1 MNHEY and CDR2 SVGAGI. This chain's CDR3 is CASRSGTPEVGSYEQYF. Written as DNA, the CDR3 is TGTGCCAGCAGGTCCGGGACTCCGGAGGTAGGGTCCTACGAGCAGTACTTC.

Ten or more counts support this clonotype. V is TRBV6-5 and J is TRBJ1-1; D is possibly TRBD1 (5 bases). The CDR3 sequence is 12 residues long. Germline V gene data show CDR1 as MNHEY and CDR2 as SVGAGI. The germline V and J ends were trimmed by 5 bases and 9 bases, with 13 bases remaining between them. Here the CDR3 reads CASSPQGTQAFF. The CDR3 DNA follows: TGTGCCAGCAGTCCCCAAGGGACGCAAGCTTTCTTT.

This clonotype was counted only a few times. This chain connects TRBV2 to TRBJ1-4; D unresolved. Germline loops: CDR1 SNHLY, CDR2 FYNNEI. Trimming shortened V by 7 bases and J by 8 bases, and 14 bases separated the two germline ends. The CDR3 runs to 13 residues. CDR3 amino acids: CASTSTLREKLFF. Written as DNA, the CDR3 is TGTGCCAGCACGAGCACGCTACGGGAAAAACTGTTTTTT.

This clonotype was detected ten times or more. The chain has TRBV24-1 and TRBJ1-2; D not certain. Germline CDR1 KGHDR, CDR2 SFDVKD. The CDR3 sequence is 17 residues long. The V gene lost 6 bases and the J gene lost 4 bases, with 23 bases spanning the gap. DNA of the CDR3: TGTGCCACCAGTACGCGTAGTAGTACCAGAAAGACCTATGGCTACACCTTC. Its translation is CATSTRSSTRKTYGYTF.